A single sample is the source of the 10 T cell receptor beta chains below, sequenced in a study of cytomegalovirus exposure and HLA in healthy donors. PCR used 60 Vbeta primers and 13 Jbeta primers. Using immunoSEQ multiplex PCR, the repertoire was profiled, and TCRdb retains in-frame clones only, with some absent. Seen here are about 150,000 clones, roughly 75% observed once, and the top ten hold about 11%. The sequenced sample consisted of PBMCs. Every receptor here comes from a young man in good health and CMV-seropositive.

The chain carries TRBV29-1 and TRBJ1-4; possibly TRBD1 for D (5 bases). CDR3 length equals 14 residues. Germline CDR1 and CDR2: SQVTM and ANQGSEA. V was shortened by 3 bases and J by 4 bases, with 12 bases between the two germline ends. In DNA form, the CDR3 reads TGCAGCGTTGACGGCAGGGATAATAATGAAAAACTGTTTTTT. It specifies CSVDGRDNNEKLFF.

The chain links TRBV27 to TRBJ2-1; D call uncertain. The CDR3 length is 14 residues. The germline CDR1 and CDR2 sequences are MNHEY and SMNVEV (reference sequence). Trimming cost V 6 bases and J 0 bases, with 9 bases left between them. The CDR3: CASRPQSSYNEQFF. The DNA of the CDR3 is TGTGCCAGCAGACCACAGAGCTCCTACAATGAGCAGTTCTTC.

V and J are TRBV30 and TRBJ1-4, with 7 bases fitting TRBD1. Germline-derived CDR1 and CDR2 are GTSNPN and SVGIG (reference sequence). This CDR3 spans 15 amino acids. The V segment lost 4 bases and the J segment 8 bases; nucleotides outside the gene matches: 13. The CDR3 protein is CAWTTQDRRKEKLFF. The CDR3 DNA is TGTGCCTGGACCACTCAGGACAGGAGGAAAGAAAAACTGTTTTTT.

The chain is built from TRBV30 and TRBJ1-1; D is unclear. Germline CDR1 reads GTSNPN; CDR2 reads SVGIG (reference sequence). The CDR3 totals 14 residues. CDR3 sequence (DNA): TGTGCGATAGGGCCGGGCCCCACGGGGTTTGAAGCTTTCTTT. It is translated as CAIGPGPTGFEAFF.

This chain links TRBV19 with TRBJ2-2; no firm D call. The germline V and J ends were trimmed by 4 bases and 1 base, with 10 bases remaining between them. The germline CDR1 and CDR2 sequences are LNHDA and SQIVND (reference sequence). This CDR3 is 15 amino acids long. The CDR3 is CASSTLAENTGELFF. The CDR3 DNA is TGTGCCAGTAGTACGCTGGCGGAGAACACCGGGGAGCTGTTTTTT.

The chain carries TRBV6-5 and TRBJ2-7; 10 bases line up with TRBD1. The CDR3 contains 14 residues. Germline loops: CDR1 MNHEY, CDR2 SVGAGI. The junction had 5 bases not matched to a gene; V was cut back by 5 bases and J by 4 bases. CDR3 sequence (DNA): TGTGCCAGCAGTCGGGACAGGGGTGGGTACGAGCAGTACTTC. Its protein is CASSRDRGGYEQYF.

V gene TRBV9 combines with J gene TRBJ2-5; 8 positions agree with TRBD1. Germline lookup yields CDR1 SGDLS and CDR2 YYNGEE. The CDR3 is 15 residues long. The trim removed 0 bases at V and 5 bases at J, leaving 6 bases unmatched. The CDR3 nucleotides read TGTGCCAGCAGCGTAGCAACAGGGGGGTTTGAGACCCAGTACTTC. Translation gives CASSVATGGFETQYF.

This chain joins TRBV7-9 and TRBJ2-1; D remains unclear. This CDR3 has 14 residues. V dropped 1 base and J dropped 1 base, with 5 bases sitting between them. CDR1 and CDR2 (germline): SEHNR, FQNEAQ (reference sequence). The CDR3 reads CASSLGASYNEQFF. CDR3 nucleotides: TGTGCCAGCAGCTTAGGGGCGTCCTACAATGAGCAGTTCTTC.

The CDR3 sequence: CASSPGASGEETQYF. In DNA form, the CDR3 reads TGTGCCAGCTCCCCTGGGGCTAGCGGGGAAGAGACCCAGTACTTC. This chain joins TRBV6-6 and TRBJ2-5, with 9 bases aligning to TRBD2. The V gene's germline CDR1 is MNHNY and CDR2 SVGAGI (reference sequence). This CDR3 contains 15 residues. V was pared by 8 bases and J by 3 bases, with 10 bases of the junction left unmatched.

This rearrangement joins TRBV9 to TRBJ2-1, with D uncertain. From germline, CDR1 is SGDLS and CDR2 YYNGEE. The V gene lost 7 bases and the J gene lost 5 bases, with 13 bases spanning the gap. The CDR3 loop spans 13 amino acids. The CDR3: CASGDPKNNEQFF. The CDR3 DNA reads TGTGCCAGCGGAGACCCGAAGAACAATGAGCAGTTCTTC.